Here is one T cell receptor beta chain with its context. The specificity of this receptor is unknown. One base away there is no much larger clone; base qualities are not given. The sample's time point label is to be understood as: cells obtained before transplantation from donor or recipient. CD3+CD4+ and CD3+CD8+ populations were FACS-sorted from unstimulated pre-transplant donor and recipient cells taken from spleen or lymph nodes. Based on the germline V gene (reference sequence), the CDR1 and CDR2 sequences are GTSNPN and SVGIG. V is reduced by 4 bases and J by 3 bases, leaving a spacing of 12 bases between them. Reading from cysteine to phenylalanine, the CDR3 counts 13 amino acids. The only DNA kept is the CDR3, 39 bases in frame from the first base. This sample is part of a study of graft-versus-host responses after intestinal transplantation (dated by TCRdb to the early 2020s). Background for the entire study: Multivisceral, liver-intestinal, or isolated intestinal transplants were received by the recipients. Alloreactive clones were identified by sequencing pre-transplant mixed lymphocyte reaction products and comparing them with unstimulated pre-transplant donor and recipient T cells. After intestinal transplantation, graft-versus-host and host-versus-graft alloreactive T cell clones in the graft, circulation and bone marrow were tracked using bulk TCR-beta CDR3 sequencing. A cohort of under 30 intestinal transplant recipients, including one retransplant, was enrolled, and a few patients lacking pretransplant specimens were excluded. Donor T cell macrochimerism was defined as a peak of at least 4% donor T cells among recipient peripheral blood mononuclear cells. Instead of going to the commercial service, samples from a few later patients were sequenced in-house on an Illumina MiSeq and processed with MiXCR. Anti-thymocyte globulin induction was given to all recipients, followed by maintenance tacrolimus and steroids for two to three years. Broader findings and caveats from the paper: In patients with donor T cell macrochimerism, the allografts had high GvH to HvG T cell clonal ratios. Early after transplant, peak levels of circulating GvH clones were associated with declines in HvG clones. Conclusions were limited by the relatively low number and heterogeneity of intestinal transplant patients. GvH clones were detected in recipient bone marrow, and some of these GvH clones were observed earlier in ileal mucosa or blood, consistent with an intestinal mucosal origin.

Libraries came from the immunoSEQ multiplex PCR assay. For most patients, genomic DNA was isolated with the Qiagen DNeasy Blood and Tissue Kit and shipped frozen to Adaptive Biotechnologies for TCR sequencing. For most patients, high-throughput TCR-beta CDR3 sequencing of genomic DNA was performed by Adaptive Biotechnologies. Processing in the source paper ran as follows. TCR sequencing data for approximately 17 patients were retrieved from Adaptive's ImmunoSEQ software; a few other patients were processed with MiXCR and VDJtools. CD4 versus CD8 sorting errors were corrected by removing sequences found in both subsets at a frequency ratio below 5:1. CDR3 nucleotide sequences shared between donor and recipient were removed because the origin of such sequences could not be assigned. To count as alloreactive, a clone needed at least 2-fold expansion over unstimulated cells and a minimum CFSE-low frequency of 0.002% (template counts) or 0.001% (read counts). A clone was considered mappable if detected in the sequenced pre-transplant spleen, lymph node, or MLR CFSE-low populations of the donor or recipient. Cumulative frequency of alloreactive clones was calculated as a percentage of all sequences weighted by copy number. As stored in TCRdb, this immuneACCESS dataset retains in-frame rearrangements with V and J assigned. A fraction of the clones does not appear; measured against another copy, unresolved V genes explain less than half of the discrepancy, and the remainder lacks a known reason. Clone size and V and J calls were adopted from that table, with D and trimming inferred from the DNA. The sample table records about 120,000 clones; 90% to 95% of these occur just once. The ten largest clonotypes hold roughly 0.12% of the sample.

This chain is built from TRBV30 and TRBJ1-1; no confident D gene assignment can be made. This TCR was recovered from a human donor who received an intestinal transplant. This material consisted of unstimulated CD4+ T cells sorted from spleen or lymph node cells, taken before intestinal transplant. The CDR3 loop reads CAWNRVRDTEAFF. The nucleotides are TGTGCCTGGAATCGGGTCCGGGACACTGAAGCTTTCTTT.